Here is one TCR beta chain with its context. These data come from a study of cytomegalovirus exposure and HLA in healthy donors. The PCR was carried out with 60 Vbeta primers and 13 Jbeta primers. Here immunoSEQ multiplex PCR was the method, and the copy in TCRdb shows in-frame clones only, minus some. This sample has 150,000 to 200,000 clones; about 80% occur once, and the top ten carry under 2.5%. Germline CDR1 SGHTA, CDR2 FQGNSA. Trimming at V came to 2 bases and at J to 6 bases, leaving 5 bases not matched to a gene. This CDR3 has 16 amino acids. The material sequenced was PBMCs. The V call is TRBV7-2, the J call TRBJ2-2; TRBD2 agrees at 11 bases. The sequence came from a woman aged 30 to 39 in good health and CMV-seropositive. The CDR3 coding sequence is TGTGCCAGCAGCTTACTGGGACTAGCGGTTGCCGGGGAGCTGTTTTTT. It yields the protein CASSLLGLAVAGELFF.